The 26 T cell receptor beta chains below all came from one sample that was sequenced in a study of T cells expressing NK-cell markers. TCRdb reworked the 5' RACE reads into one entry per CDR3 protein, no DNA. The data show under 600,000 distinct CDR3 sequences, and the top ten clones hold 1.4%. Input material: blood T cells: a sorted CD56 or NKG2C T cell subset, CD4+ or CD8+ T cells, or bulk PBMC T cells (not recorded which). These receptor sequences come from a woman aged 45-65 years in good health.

The CDR3 loop is CASSERSPWETQYF. V is TRBV5-1 and J is TRBJ2-5; TCRdb designates TRBD2, a call that cannot be tested without DNA. This CDR3 region has 14 residues. Germline CDR1 SGHRS, CDR2 YFSETQ.

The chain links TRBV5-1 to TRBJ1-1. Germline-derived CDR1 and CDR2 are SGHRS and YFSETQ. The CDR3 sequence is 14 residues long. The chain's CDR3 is CASSLAQGKAEAFF.

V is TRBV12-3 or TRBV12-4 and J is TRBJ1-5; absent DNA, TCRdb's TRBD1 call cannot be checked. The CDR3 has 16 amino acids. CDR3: CASSLSGGRGNQPQHF.

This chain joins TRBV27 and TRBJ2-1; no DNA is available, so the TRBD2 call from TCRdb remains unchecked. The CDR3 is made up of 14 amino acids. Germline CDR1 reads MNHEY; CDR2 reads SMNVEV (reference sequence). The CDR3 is CASNLAGGPNEQFF.

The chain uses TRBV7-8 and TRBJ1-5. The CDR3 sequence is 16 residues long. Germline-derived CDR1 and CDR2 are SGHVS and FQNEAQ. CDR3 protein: CASSLIGRNGNQPQHF.

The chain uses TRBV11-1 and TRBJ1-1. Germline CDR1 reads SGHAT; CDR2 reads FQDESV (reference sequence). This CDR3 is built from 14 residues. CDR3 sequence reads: CASSLGSRRTEAFF. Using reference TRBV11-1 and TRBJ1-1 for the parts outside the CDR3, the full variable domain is EAEVAQSPRYKITEKSQAVAFWCDPISGHATLYWYRQILGQGPELLVQFQDESVVDDSQLPKDRFSAERLKGVDSTLKIQPAELGDSAMYLCASSLGSRRTEAFFGQGTRLTVV.

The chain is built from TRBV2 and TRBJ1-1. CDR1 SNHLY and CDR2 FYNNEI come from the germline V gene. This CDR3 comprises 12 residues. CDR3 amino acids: CASSVVQFETFF.

The CDR3 sequence: CASSLETGMRESYEQYF. The chain combines TRBV7-8 with TRBJ2-7; TCRdb's D gene call, TRBD2, goes unchecked for lack of DNA. This CDR3 comprises 17 residues. From germline, CDR1 is SGHVS and CDR2 FQNEAQ.

CDR3 sequence: CASSYLGQGSTTTEAFF. The V gene is TRBV6-5, the J gene TRBJ1-1; TCRdb's D call, TRBD1, is unchecked because there is no DNA. The CDR3 length is 17 residues. Germline V gene lookup returns CDR1 MNHEY and CDR2 SVGAGI.

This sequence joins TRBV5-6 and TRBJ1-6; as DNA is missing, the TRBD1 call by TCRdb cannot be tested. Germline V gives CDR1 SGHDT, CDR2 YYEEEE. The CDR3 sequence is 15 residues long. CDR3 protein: CASSDDSLLNSPLHF.

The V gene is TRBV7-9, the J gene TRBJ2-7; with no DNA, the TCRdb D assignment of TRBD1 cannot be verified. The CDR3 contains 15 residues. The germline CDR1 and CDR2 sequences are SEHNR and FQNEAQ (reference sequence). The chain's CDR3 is CASSPTFPGVYEQYF.

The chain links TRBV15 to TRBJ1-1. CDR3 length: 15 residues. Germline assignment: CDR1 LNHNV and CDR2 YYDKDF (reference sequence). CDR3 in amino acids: CATSFRRGGYTEAFF.

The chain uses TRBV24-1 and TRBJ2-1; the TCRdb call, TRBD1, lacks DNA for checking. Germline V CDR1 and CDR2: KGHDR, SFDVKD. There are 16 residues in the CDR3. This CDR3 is CATSDLPGGRFGEQFF.

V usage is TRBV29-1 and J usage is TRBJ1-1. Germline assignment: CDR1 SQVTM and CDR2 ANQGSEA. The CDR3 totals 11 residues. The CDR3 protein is CSVEGWGEAFF.

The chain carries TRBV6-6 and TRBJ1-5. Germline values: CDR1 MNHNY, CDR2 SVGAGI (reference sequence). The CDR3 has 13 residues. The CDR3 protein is CASSPRDTQPQHF.

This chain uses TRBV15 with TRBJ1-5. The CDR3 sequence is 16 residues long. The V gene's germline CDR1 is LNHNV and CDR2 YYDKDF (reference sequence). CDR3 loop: CATSRGGTAGIQPQHF.

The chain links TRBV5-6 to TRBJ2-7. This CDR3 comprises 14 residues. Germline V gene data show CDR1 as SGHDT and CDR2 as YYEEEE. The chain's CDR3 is CASSFSPDSYEQYF.

The CDR3 sequence: CASSFTGSGGKLFF. The chain carries TRBV12-3 or TRBV12-4 and TRBJ1-4; with no DNA, the TCRdb D assignment of TRBD1 cannot be verified. The CDR3 is 14 amino acids.

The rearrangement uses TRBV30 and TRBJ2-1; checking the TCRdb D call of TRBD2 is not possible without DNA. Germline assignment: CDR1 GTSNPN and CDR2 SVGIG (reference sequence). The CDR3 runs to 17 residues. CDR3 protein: CAWSVRLRLAGEYEQFF.

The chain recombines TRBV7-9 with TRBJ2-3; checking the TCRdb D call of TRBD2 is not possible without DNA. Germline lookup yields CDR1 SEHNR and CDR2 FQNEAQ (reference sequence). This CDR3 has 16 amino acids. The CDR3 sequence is CASSARGLAGGNTQYF.

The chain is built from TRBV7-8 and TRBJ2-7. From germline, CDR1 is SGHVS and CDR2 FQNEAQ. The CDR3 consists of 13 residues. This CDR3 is CASHQRASYEQYF.

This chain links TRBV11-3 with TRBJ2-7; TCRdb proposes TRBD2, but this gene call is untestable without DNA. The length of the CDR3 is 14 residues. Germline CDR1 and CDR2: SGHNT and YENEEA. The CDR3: CASSLGLAGHEQYF.

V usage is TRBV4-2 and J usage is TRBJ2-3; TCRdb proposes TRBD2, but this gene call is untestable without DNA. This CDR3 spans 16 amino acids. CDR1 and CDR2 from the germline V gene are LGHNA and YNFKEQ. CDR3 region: CASSKSGRAAQGTQYF.

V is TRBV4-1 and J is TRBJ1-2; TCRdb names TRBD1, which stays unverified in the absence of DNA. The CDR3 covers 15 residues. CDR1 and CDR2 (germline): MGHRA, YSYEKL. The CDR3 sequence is CASSQPRTGFYGYTF.

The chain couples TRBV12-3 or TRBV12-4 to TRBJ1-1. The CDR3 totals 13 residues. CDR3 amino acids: CASSFEGYTEAFF.

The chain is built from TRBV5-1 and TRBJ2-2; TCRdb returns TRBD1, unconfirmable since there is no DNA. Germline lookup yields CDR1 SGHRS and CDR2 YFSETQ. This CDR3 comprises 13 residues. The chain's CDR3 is CATGTGNTGELFF.